This T cell receptor beta chain was sequenced during a study of OX40 agonist ivuxolimab in advanced cancers. This table comes from immunoSEQ multiplex PCR, and its TCRdb copy is limited to in-frame clones, with some not included. The sample includes about 80,000 clones, over 75% of them seen just once. Study outcomes and limitations: Clones of CD4+ and CD8+ blood T cells grew by week 6 at doses of 0.1 to 3.0 mg/kg. Average numbers of expanded clones were greater in CD8+ T cells than in CD4+. Low clonal expansion, among the lowest seen, marked partial responders at 0.1-3.0 mg/kg.

With regard to this clone: Its antigen remains unidentified.

Germline V gene sequence: CDR1 SEHNR, CDR2 FQNEAQ (reference sequence). The CDR3 is 18 amino acids. The junction had 16 bases not matched to a gene; V was cut back by 4 bases and J by 5 bases. The receptor comes from an adult with an advanced solid tumor such as melanoma, head and neck, liver or kidney cancer. This material consisted of CD4+ or CD8+ T cells sorted from blood, taken in a trial of the OX40 agonist ivuxolimab. The chain combines TRBV7-9 with TRBJ2-1; 8 nucleotides agree with TRBD1. CDR3 region: CASSSYFLRTGRHNEQFF. CDR3 in DNA: TGTGCCAGCAGCTCCTACTTTCTCCGGACAGGGAGGCACAATGAGCAGTTCTTC. The full variable domain, its missing parts supplied by reference TRBV7-9 and TRBJ2-1, is DTGVSQNPRHKITKRGQNVTFRCDPISEHNRLYWYRQTLGQGPEFLTYFQNEAQLEKSRLLSDRFSAERPKGSFSTLEIQRTEQGDSAMYLCASSSYFLRTGRHNEQFFGPGTRLTVL.